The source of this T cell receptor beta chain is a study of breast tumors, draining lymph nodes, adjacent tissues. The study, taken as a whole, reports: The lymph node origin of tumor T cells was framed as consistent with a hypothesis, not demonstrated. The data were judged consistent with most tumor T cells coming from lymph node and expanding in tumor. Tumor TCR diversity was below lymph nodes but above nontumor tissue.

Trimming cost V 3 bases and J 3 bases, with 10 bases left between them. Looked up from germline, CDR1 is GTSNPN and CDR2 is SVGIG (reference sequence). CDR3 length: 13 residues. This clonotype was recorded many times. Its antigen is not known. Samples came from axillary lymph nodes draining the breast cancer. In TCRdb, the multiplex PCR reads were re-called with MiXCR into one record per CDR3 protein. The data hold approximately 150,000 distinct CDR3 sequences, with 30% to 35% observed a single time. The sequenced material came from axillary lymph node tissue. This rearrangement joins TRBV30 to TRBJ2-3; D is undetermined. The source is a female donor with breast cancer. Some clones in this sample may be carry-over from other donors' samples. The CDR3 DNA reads TGTGCCTGGAGGACGGTAGGAACAGATACGCAGTATTTT. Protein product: CAWRTVGTDTQYF.